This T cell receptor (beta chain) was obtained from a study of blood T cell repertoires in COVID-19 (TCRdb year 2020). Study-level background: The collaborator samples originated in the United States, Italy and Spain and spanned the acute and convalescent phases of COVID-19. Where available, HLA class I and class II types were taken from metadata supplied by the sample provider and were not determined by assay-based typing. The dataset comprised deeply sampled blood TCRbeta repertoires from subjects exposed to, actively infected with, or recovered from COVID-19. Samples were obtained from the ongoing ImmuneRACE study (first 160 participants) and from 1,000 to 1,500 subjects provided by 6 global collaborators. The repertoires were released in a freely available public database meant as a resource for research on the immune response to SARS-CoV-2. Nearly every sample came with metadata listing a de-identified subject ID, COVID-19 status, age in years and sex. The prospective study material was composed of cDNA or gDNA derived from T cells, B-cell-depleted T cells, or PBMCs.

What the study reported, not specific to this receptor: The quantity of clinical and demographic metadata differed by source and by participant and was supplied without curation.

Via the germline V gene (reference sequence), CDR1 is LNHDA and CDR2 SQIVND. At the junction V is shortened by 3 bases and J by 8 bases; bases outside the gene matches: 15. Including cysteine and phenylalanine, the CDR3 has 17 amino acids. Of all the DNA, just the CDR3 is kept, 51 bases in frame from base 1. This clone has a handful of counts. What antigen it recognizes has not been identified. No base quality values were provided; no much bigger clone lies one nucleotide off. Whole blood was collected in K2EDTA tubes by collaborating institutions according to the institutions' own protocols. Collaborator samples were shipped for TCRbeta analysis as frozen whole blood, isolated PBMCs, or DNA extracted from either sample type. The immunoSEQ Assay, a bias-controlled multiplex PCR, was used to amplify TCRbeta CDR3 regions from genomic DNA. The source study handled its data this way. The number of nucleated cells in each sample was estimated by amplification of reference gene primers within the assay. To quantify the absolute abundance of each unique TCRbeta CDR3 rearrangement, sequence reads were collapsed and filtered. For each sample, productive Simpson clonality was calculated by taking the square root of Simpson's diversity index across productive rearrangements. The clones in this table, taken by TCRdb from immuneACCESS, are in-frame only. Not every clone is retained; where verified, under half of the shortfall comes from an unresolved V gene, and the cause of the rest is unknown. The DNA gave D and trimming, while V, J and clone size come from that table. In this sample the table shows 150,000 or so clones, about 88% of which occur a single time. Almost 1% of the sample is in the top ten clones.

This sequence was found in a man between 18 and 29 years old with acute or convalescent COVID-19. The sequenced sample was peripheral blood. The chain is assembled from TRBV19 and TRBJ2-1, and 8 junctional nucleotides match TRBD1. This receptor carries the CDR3 CASSIGSGGPKGYEQFF. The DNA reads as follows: TGTGCCAGTAGTATTGGGTCAGGGGGCCCCAAGGGATATGAGCAGTTCTTC.